What follows describes a single T cell receptor (beta chain). The antigen is undetermined. These data are taken from a study of shared clonotypes between healthy human individuals. In the study overall: A donor's plate count was three for CD4 naive and three for CD4 memory; CD8 naive had two and CD8 memory one.

Terminally differentiated effector memory CD45RA+ cells were excluded by CCR7 positive selection of CD45RO-negative cells. All the donors were Caucasian adults who lived in Nashville, Tennessee. The method was immunoSEQ multiplex PCR; TCRdb's version includes in-frame clones alone and lacks a portion of them. The sample has approximately 2,200,000 clones; roughly 91% are singletons. Overall study findings and caveats: The researchers took only blood, and tissue repertoires probably look different. Depth of sequencing was expected to influence donor clonotype sharing.

The CDR3 is 12 amino acids. Between the trimmed V and J ends, which lost 8 bases and 4 bases, there was a span of 11 bases. CDR1 SEHNR and CDR2 FQNEAQ come from the germline V gene (reference sequence). The TCR was taken from a man between 18 and 35 years old in good health. Some clones in this sample may be carry-over from other donors' samples. Sequences were obtained from naive CD8+ T cells from PBMCs. The gene calls are TRBV7-9 and TRBJ2-5, with D tentatively TRBD1 (5 bases). The CDR3 sequence is CASQGVPETQYF. As DNA, the CDR3 is TGTGCCAGCCAAGGGGTCCCAGAGACCCAGTACTTC.